Shown below are 24 T cell receptor beta chains from a single sample sequenced in a study of T cell repertoires in cytomegalovirus infection. Antigens for these TCRs are unknown. Via MiXCR, TCRdb re-called the reads, giving one row per CDR3 protein. The sample yields under 500,000 distinct CDR3 sequences, roughly 43% seen once. The source was cultured PBMCs, collected from culture after CMV antigen stimulation. These receptor sequences come from a human donor in good health (CMV status not recorded). Some clones in this sample may be carry-over from other donors' samples.

This chain joins TRBV5-5 and TRBJ1-1, with 9 nucleotides matching TRBD1. This CDR3 comprises 16 residues. Unmatched junction bases numbered 7, after V lost 4 bases and J lost 0 bases. In germline, CDR1 is SGHKS, CDR2 YYEKEE (reference sequence). The CDR3 sequence is CASSPDRGTMNTEAFF. Written as DNA, the CDR3 is TGTGCCAGCAGCCCAGACAGGGGGACCATGAACACTGAAGCTTTCTTT.

Ten or more counts support this clonotype. V and J are TRBV7-2 and TRBJ1-1; D gene unclear. Trimming removed 1 base at V and 4 bases at J, with 10 bases between. Germline V CDR1 and CDR2: SGHTA, FQGNSA. The CDR3 totals 14 residues. CDR3: CASSLVVGSTEAFF. DNA of the CDR3: TGTGCCAGCAGCTTAGTAGTGGGATCCACTGAAGCTTTCTTT.

The CDR3 coding sequence is TGTGCCAGCAGTCTTCGACTTCATGCCCGCACAGATACGCAGTATTTT. This codes for CASSLRLHARTDTQYF. The chain carries TRBV28 and TRBJ2-3, with unresolved D. The V gene lost 5 bases and the J gene lost 1 base, with 16 bases spanning the gap. The CDR3 is made up of 16 amino acids. Looked up from germline, CDR1 is MDHEN and CDR2 is SYDVKM.

This rearrangement joins TRBV5-1 to TRBJ1-2; D unresolved. Germline V gives CDR1 SGHRS, CDR2 YFSETQ. V was pared by 2 bases and J by 5 bases, with 13 bases between. The CDR3 extends over 14 amino acids. The CDR3 region is CASSFDGAQYGYTF. Here the CDR3 DNA reads TGCGCCAGCAGCTTTGACGGTGCCCAGTATGGCTACACCTTC. Full variable domain (rest looked up from reference TRBV5-1 and TRBJ1-2): KAGVTQTPRYLIKTRGQQVTLSCSPISGHRSVSWYQQTPGQGLQFLFEYFSETQRNKGNFPGRFSGRQFSNSRSEMNVSTLELGDSALYLCASSFDGAQYGYTFGSGTRLTVV.

J is TRBJ2-1 and V is TRBV12-3 or TRBV12-4, with no clear D. The length of the CDR3 is 15 residues. V shed 2 bases and J shed 4 bases, with 12 bases lying between them. DNA for the CDR3: TGTGCCAGCAGTTTACCCGGAAATCATTACAATGAGCAGTTCTTC. Translating it yields CASSLPGNHYNEQFF.

The CDR3 nucleotides read TGTGCCACCAGCGGGACCCCCGTGGGGGAGCTGTTTTTT. Translating it yields CATSGTPVGELFF. This chain connects TRBV15 to TRBJ2-2, with D tentatively TRBD1 or TRBD2 (5 bases each). V lost 5 bases and J lost 8, with 12 bases in between. This CDR3 contains 13 residues. Per germline, CDR1 LNHNV and CDR2 YYDKDF (reference sequence).

This chain uses TRBV6-5 with TRBJ2-7, with TRBD2 matching 7 bases. J gave up 2 bases and V 2 bases, and 6 bases lay outside the gene matches. This CDR3 is 15 amino acids long. Per germline, CDR1 MNHEY and CDR2 SVGAGI. In DNA, the CDR3 is TGTGCCAGCAGTTACCGAAGCGGGGCAACCTACGAGCAGTACTTC. Translated, it gives CASSYRSGATYEQYF.

The V call is TRBV7-9, the J call TRBJ2-7, with D perhaps TRBD1 or TRBD2 (6 bases each). Germline CDR1 and CDR2: SEHNR and FQNEAQ (reference sequence). The CDR3 length is 16 residues. The V end lost 5 bases, the J end lost 0 bases, and 17 bases lay between the germline ends. The CDR3 coding sequence is TGTGCCAGCAGCCCACCGGGGGCTGGGCGCTCCTACGAGCAGTACTTC. This encodes CASSPPGAGRSYEQYF. Drawing the rest from reference TRBV7-9 and TRBJ2-7, the complete variable domain is DTGVSQNPRHKITKRGQNVTFRCDPISEHNRLYWYRQTLGQGPEFLTYFQNEAQLEKSRLLSDRFSAERPKGSFSTLEIQRTEQGDSAMYLCASSPPGAGRSYEQYFGPGTRLTVT.

The V gene is TRBV20-1, the J gene TRBJ2-3; 12 bases are a match to TRBD1. Germline CDR1 and CDR2: DFQATT and SNEGSKA (reference sequence). Trimming cost V 6 bases and J 6 bases; bases outside gene matches: 7. The CDR3 spans 14 residues. Written as DNA, the CDR3 is TGCAGTGCCCCCGGGACAGGGGGCAGGGATACGCAGTATTTT. This encodes CSAPGTGGRDTQYF.

This chain uses TRBV4-2 with TRBJ1-6; possible D gene TRBD1, 6 bases. V was shortened by 0 bases and J by 7 bases, with 25 bases between the two germline ends. The germline gives CDR1 LGHNA, CDR2 YNFKEQ. The CDR3 consists of 20 residues. The DNA for the CDR3 is TGTGCCAGCAGCCAAGATGGGCTCGGGATACGGGGGGCCCGGAATTCACCCCTCCACTTT. It is translated as CASSQDGLGIRGARNSPLHF.

The chain couples TRBV3-1 to TRBJ1-1; tentative D call: TRBD1 (6 bases). The V end was cut by 4 bases, the J end by 9 bases, with 12 bases between. This CDR3 comprises 12 residues. The germline V gene encodes CDR1 LGHDT and CDR2 YNNKEL (reference sequence). CDR3 coding DNA: TGTGCCAGCAGCCTCACAGGGTTACAAGCTTTCTTT. Amino acids: CASSLTGLQAFF.

CDR3 region: CATSRDREALTDTQYF. CDR3 in DNA: TGTGCCACCAGCAGAGATAGGGAGGCTCTCACAGATACGCAGTATTTT. V is TRBV15 and J is TRBJ2-3; D might be TRBD2 (6 bases). CDR3 length equals 16 residues. V lost 0 bases and J 2 bases, leaving 12 bases between the germline ends. The V gene's germline CDR1 is LNHNV and CDR2 YYDKDF (reference sequence).

The chain carries TRBV7-2 and TRBJ2-6, with D unclear. V was cut by 3 bases and J by 5 bases, with 11 bases left in between. There are 15 residues in the CDR3. The V gene's germline CDR1 is SGHTA and CDR2 FQGNSA. The CDR3 nucleotides read TGTGCCAGCAGCTTCAGGCGCTTGAGGGCCAACGTCCTGACTTTC. Protein sequence: CASSFRRLRANVLTF.

This clonotype appeared a single time. This sequence joins TRBV10-3 and TRBJ2-5, with 7 bases fitting TRBD1. Germline CDR1 ENHRY, CDR2 SYGVKD. The CDR3 covers 14 residues. Trimming removed 6 bases from V and 3 bases from J; junction bases left unmatched: 7. The DNA for the CDR3 is TGTGCCATCAGGACACAGGGGCTTGAAGAGACCCAGTACTTC. It codes for CAIRTQGLEETQYF.

This clonotype was found a few times. This chain uses TRBV7-2 with TRBJ2-5; D call uncertain. Germline-derived CDR1 and CDR2 are SGHTA and FQGNSA. CDR3 size: 15 residues. V lost 6 bases, J lost 1 base, and 15 bases lay in between. As DNA, the CDR3 is TGTGCCAGCAGACCTGGAGTTGCAACCCAAGAGACCCAGTACTTC. It codes for CASRPGVATQETQYF.

V is TRBV11-2 and J is TRBJ2-1; D gene unclear. V was pared by 2 bases and J by 2 bases, with 7 bases between. CDR3 length: 14 residues. Per the germline V gene, CDR1 is SGHAT and CDR2 is FQNNGV. CDR3 amino acids: CASSLPPTYNEQFF. In DNA, the CDR3 is TGTGCCAGCAGCTTACCGCCTACCTACAATGAGCAGTTCTTC.

This clonotype appeared a few times. The chain recombines TRBV7-6 with TRBJ2-5; 8 bases are shared with TRBD2. The CDR3 length is 15 residues. Germline V gene lookup returns CDR1 SGHVS and CDR2 FNYEAQ. V lost 3 bases to trimming and J lost 2 bases; unmatched junction nucleotides: 5. The CDR3 bases are TGTGCCAGCAGCTTTCCCAGCGGGAGTCAAGAGACCCAGTACTTC. It yields the protein CASSFPSGSQETQYF.

The chain has TRBV30 and TRBJ1-4, with 8 bases identical to TRBD1. The CDR3 has 15 amino acids. Germline CDR1 is GTSNPN and CDR2 is SVGIG (reference sequence). After removal of 3 bases from V and 4 bases from J, the junction contained 7 bases not matched to a gene. CDR3 nucleotide sequence: TGTGCCTGGAGCGAGGGACAGGCAAATAATGAAAAACTGTTTTTT. Protein: CAWSEGQANNEKLFF.

On this clonotype: At one boundary the junction diverges from the germline segment, which might be a read error. This chain connects TRBV20-1 to TRBJ2-1, with a tentative D call TRBD2 (7 bases). The CDR3 is made up of 14 amino acids. Germline values: CDR1 DFQATT, CDR2 SNEGSKA (reference sequence). The CDR3 is CSPKGGGSCNEQFF. The CDR3 region has the DNA TGCAGTCCAAAGGGAGGGGGGTCCTGCAATGAGCAGTTCTTC.

The table lists this clonotype with a few counts. The V and J genes are TRBV5-1 and TRBJ1-2; D might be TRBD1 (5 bases). Germline loops: CDR1 SGHRS, CDR2 YFSETQ. Trimming shortened V by 1 base and J by 10 bases, and 17 bases separated the two germline ends. The CDR3 length is 14 residues. CDR3 sequence reads: CASSLKQDNFDYTF. The CDR3 region has the DNA TGCGCCAGCAGCTTGAAACAGGACAACTTCGACTACACCTTC.

This clonotype showed up just a few times. The V and J genes are TRBV6-2 or TRBV6-3 and TRBJ2-2; tentative D call: TRBD1 (5 bases). V was cut by 2 bases and J by 2 bases, with 12 bases left in between. Germline V lookup: CDR1 MNHEY, CDR2 SVGEGT. CDR3 length: 16 residues. This CDR3 is CASSYVQATNTGELFF. DNA of the CDR3: TGTGCCAGCAGTTACGTACAGGCGACCAACACCGGGGAGCTGTTTTTT.

At least ten counts were recorded for this clonotype. The chain links TRBV7-2 to TRBJ1-2; D is unclear. With 2 bases removed from V and 8 bases from J, the gap between germline ends came to 15 bases. The germline V gene encodes CDR1 SGHTA and CDR2 FQGNSA. The CDR3 extends over 14 amino acids. The CDR3 is CASSLMAPMGGYTF. CDR3 nucleotides: TGTGCCAGCAGCTTAATGGCCCCTATGGGGGGCTACACCTTC.

This sequence joins TRBV7-9 and TRBJ2-7; D remains ambiguous. Looked up from germline, CDR1 is SEHNR and CDR2 is FQNEAQ (reference sequence). The CDR3 covers 15 residues. Trimming stripped 0 bases from V and 5 bases from J, with 14 bases between. CDR3 loop: CASSLAGRKEHEQYF. In DNA form, the CDR3 reads TGTGCCAGCAGCTTAGCCGGACGGAAAGAACACGAGCAGTACTTC.

The chain uses TRBV6-5 and TRBJ2-1, with 7 bases that match TRBD1. The V segment lost 6 bases and the J segment 3 bases; nucleotides outside the gene matches: 8. This CDR3 spans 15 amino acids. Germline loops: CDR1 MNHEY, CDR2 SVGAGI. CDR3 residues: CASRTGTRGYNEQFF. The DNA of the CDR3 is TGTGCCAGCAGGACAGGGACCAGGGGCTACAATGAGCAGTTCTTC.